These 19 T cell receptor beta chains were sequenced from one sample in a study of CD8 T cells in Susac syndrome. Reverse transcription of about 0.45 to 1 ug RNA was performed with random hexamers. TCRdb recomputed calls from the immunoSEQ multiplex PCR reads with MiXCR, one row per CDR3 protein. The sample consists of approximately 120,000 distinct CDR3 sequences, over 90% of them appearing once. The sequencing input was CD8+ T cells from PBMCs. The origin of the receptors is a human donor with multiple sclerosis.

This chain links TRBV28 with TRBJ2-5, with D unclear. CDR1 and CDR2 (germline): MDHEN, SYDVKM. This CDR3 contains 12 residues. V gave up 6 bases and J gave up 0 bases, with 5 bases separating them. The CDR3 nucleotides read TGTGCCAGCAGGCGAAACCAAGAGACCCAGTACTTC. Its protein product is CASRRNQETQYF. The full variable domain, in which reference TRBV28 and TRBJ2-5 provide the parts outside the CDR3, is DVKVTQSSRYLVKRTGEKVFLECVQDMDHENMFWYRQDPGLGLRLIYFSYDVKMKEKGDIPEGYSVSREKKERFSLILESASTNQTSMYLCASRRNQETQYFGPGTRLLVL.

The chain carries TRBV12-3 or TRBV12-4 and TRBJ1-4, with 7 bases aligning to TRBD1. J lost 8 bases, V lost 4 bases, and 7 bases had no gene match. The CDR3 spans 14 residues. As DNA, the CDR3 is TGTGCCAGCAGTTACAGGGGTCCCAGGGAAAAACTGTTTTTT. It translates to CASSYRGPREKLFF.

The CDR3 spells CASSERTGYRYEQYF. The CDR3 DNA reads TGTGCCAGCAGTGAGAGGACAGGGTATCGGTACGAGCAGTACTTC. V is TRBV6-1 and J is TRBJ2-7; 8 bases agree with TRBD1. CDR3 size: 15 residues. J lost 4 bases, V lost 3 bases, and 8 bases had no gene match. Germline V CDR1 and CDR2: MNHNS, SASEGT.

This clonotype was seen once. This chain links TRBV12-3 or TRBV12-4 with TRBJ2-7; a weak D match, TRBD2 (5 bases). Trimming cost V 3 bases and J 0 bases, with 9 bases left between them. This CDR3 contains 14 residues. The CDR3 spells CASSFGVSSYEQYF. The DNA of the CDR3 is TGTGCCAGCAGTTTCGGGGTAAGCTCCTACGAGCAGTACTTC.

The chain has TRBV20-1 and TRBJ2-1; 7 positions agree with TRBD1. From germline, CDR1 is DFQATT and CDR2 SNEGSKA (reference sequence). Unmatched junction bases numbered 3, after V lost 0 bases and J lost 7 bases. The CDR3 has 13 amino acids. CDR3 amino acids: CSARETGFNEQFF. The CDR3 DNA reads TGCAGTGCTAGAGAGACAGGGTTTAATGAGCAGTTCTTC.

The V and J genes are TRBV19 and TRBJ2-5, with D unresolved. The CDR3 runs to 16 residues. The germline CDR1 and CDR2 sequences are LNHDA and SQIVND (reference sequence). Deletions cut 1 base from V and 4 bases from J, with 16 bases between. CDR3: CASSIAPRPRIETQYF. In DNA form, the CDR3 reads TGTGCCAGTAGTATAGCCCCTCGCCCCCGGATAGAGACCCAGTACTTC.

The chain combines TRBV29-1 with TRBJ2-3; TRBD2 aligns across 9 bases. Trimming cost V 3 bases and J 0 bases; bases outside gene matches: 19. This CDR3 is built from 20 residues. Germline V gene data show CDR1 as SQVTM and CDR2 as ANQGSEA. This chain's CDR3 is CSVESRGLAGGQTSTDTQYF. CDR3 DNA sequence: TGCAGCGTTGAGTCAAGGGGACTCGCGGGAGGGCAGACTAGCACAGATACGCAGTATTTT.

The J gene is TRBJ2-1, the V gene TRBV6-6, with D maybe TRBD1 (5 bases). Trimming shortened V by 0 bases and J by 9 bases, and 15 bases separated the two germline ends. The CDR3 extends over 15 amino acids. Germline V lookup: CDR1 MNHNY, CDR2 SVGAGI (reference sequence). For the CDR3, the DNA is TGTGCCAGCAGTTACTCGACAGAGTGGTCCACTGAGCAGTTCTTC. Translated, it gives CASSYSTEWSTEQFF.

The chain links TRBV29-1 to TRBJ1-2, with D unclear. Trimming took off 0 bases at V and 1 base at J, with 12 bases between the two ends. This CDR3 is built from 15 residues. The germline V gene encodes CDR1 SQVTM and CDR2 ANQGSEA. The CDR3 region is CSVEDRTKGNYGYTF. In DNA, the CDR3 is TGCAGCGTTGAAGATCGCACCAAGGGTAACTATGGCTACACCTTC.

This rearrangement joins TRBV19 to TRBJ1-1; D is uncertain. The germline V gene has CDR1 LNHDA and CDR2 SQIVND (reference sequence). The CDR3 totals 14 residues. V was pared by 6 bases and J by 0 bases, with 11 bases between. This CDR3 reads CASSPDALNTEAFF. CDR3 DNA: TGTGCCAGTAGCCCTGACGCCCTGAACACTGAAGCTTTCTTT.

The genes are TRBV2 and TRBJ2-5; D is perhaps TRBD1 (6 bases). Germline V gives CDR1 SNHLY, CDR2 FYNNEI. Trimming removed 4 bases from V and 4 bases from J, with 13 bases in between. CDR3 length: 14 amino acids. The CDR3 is CASSGMDRGETQYF. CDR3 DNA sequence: TGTGCCAGCAGTGGAATGGACAGAGGAGAGACCCAGTACTTC.

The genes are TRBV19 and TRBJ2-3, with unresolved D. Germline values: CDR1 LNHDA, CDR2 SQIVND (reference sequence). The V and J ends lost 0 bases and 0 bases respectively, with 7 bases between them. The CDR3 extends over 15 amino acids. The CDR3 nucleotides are TGTGCCAGTAGTATAGATCCGGCCAGCACAGATACGCAGTATTTT. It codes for CASSIDPASTDTQYF.

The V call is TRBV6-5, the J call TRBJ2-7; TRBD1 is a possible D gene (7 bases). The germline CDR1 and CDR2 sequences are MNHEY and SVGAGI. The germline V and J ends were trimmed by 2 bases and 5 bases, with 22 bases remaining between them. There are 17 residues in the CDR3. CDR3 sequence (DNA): TGTGCCAGCAGTTACGGAGGGAGAACAGGGGATCACCACGAGCAGTACTTC. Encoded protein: CASSYGGRTGDHHEQYF.

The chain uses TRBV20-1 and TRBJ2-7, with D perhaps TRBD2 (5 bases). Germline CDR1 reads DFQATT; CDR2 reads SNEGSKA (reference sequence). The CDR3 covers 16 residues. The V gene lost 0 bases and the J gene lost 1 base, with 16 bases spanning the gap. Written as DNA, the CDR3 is TGCAGTGCTAGAGATCATGAGGGTCCGGTATCCTACGAGCAGTACTTC. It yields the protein CSARDHEGPVSYEQYF.

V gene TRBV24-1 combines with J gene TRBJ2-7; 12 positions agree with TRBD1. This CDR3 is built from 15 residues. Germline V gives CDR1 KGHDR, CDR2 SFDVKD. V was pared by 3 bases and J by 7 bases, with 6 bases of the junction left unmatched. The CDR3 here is CATSDPGQGALEQYF. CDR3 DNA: TGTGCCACCAGTGATCCGGGACAGGGGGCGCTGGAGCAGTACTTC.

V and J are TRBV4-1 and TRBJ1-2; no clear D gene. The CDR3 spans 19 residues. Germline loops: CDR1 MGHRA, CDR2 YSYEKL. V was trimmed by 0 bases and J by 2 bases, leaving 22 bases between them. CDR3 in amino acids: CASSQDRNIRRAGNYGYTF. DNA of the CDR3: TGCGCCAGCAGCCAAGATCGTAATATTAGAAGGGCAGGAAACTATGGCTACACCTTC.

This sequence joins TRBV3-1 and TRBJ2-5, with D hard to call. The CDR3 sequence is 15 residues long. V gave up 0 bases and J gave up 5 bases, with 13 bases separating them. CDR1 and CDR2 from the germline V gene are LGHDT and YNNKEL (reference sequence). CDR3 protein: CASSQDSAMGETQYF. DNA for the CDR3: TGTGCCAGCAGCCAAGACAGCGCCATGGGGGAGACCCAGTACTTC.

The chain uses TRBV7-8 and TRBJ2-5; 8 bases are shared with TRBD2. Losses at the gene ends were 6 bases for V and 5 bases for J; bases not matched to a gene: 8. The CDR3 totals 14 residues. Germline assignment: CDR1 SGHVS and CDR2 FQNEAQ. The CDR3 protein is CASRQTSDWETQYF. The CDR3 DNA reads TGTGCCAGCAGGCAGACTAGCGATTGGGAGACCCAGTACTTC.

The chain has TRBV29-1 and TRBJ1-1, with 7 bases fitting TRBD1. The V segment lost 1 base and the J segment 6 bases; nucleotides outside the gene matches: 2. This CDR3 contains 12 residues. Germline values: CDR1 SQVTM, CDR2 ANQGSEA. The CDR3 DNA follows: TGCAGCGTTGAAGGGGACAGACCTGAAGCTTTCTTT. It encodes CSVEGDRPEAFF.